This T cell receptor beta chain was sequenced during a study of cytomegalovirus exposure and HLA in healthy donors (dated by TCRdb to 2017 to 2019). For the wider study: In an earlier analysis of 587 of the donors, approximately 300 Gb of sequence data and 100 million or so unique TCR beta sequences from about 179 million T cells were reported. Around 320 gigabases of sequencing data and 78 million or so unique TCR sequences were included in an early release covering under 650 HLA-typed donors. Among the roughly 400 genotyped donors, about 85% belonged to the genetic ancestry cluster associated with self-reported Caucasian donors. The study aimed to test whether cataloging public T cell receptors could reveal signatures of past pathogen exposure. The study used immunosequencing to profile the T cell repertoires of under 700 subjects and linked those repertoires to cytomegalovirus serostatus. A separate validation cohort of roughly 110 different subjects was used in addition to the roughly 670-subject first cohort. The study combined high-throughput TCR immunosequencing, statistical association of individual TCRs with disease status, and machine learning to predict cytomegalovirus infection status. A later analysis re-examined previously published TCR beta repertoires from 500 to 700 donors and added high-resolution HLA genotyping to investigate patterns of TCR occurrence. Rather than drawing on any new phenotypic data, the later analysis identified candidate immune exposures from TCR beta sequences and the way those sequences occurred across donors. In an earlier analysis of a few hundred of the donors, high-throughput TCR beta sequencing was used to judge whether each TCR beta V gene segment behaved as functional or pseudogenic. Alongside the repertoire data, information on donor age, sex, ethnicity and CMV serostatus was compiled. A later genetic analysis took genome-wide SNP genotypes for about 55% of the 666 donors and used that subset as a discovery cohort. All discovery cohort repertoires had been generated on a single sequencing platform. HLA typing covered class I and class II loci at four-digit resolution. Typing coverage varied by locus: about 629-630 donors for A, B, C, DRB1 and DQB1; roughly 520 for DQA1; approximately 610 for DPA1; some 470 for DPB1. Several DR-DQ haplotypes were treated as single units for association and clustering because of strong linkage in the cohort. Among about 400 genotyped donors of the cohort, an average of roughly 230,000 unique TCR beta nucleotide sequences was sequenced per donor, of which approximately 18% were non-productive.

The full study reports these points: A later analysis found that HLA-associated TCR beta chains were more clonally expanded and had lower generation probabilities than equally common non-associated chains. Assigning TCR associations to individual alleles was difficult when HLA alleles, especially DR and DQ, strongly co-occurred. A later analysis associated about 18,000 TCR beta sequences with specific HLA alleles at a false discovery rate of 0.05. In the study, 150 to 200 TCR beta chains were listed as associated with cytomegalovirus. Correlated functional status among segregating V segments might be attributable to linkage disequilibrium, but an unknown experimental factor could not be ruled out. A few of the identified cytomegalovirus-associated TCR beta chains were confirmed in vitro to be specific for cytomegalovirus antigens. Because HLA typing was missing for some donors at each locus, association tests included only the typed subset. Sequencing depth was assumed to be roughly uniform across donors in the presence/absence analyses, though that assumption may not hold. A later genetic analysis reported fewer N-insertions in productive TCRs among donors in an Asian-associated ancestry cluster than the roughly 700-donor mean. In an earlier analysis of some 540 of the donors, most TCR beta V segments appeared in productive rearrangements about 87% or about 30% of the time, broadly matching IMGT annotations. V-gene and J-gene trimming of TCR beta chains was associated with a missense DCLRE1C variant in a later genetic analysis, and the association was replicated in an independent cohort. Because counts were too low, approximately 15 rarely observed V segments, including chromosome 9 orphons, were excluded from the earlier analysis of about 500 of the donors. The only immune exposure information available for the cohort was CMV serostatus. Because the 87-base-pair reads could not distinguish some IMGT-functional V segments, including TRBV6-2 and TRBV6-3, those segments were excluded. A further reported finding was that TCR beta sequences accurately predicted the HLA-A and HLA-B alleles for most subjects in the first cohort. In a later analysis, several top co-occurrence clusters were reported to appear linked to parvovirus B19, influenza, CMV and Epstein-Barr virus. A group of highly shared sequence variants was considered likely to be a technical artifact of the sequencing pipeline. A later analysis found that most CMV-associated TCR beta chains appeared HLA-restricted, with HLA associations seemingly driven largely by CMV exposure. It was suggested by the authors that the approach could potentially be generalized to other disease states and immunological phenotypes. This cohort had only TCR beta chains sequenced, and the lack of alpha or paired-chain data limited which features could be detected. The classifier was reported to diagnose cytomegalovirus status with high specificity and sensitivity in both the original and validation cohorts. While some public TCRs were present in many individuals, most TCR sequences turned up only very rarely across donors. According to a later analysis, TCR association rates differed among HLA loci, with DRB1 alleles showing the most associated TCRs and HLA-C alleles showing the fewest.

Library method: the immunoSEQ multiplex PCR assay. For the multiplex PCR, a mixture combining 60 forward primers for TCR Vbeta segments and 13 reverse primers for TCR Jbeta segments was used. The CDR3 region of rearranged TCR beta genes was amplified from genomic DNA by a multiplex PCR assay. On the Illumina HiSeq System, the amplified TCR beta libraries were sequenced as 87-base-pair reads. Under the source paper's analysis protocol: Across the 640 or so repertoires, a later analysis counted roughly 77 million unique TCR beta chains, roughly 11 million of which were shared by at least two donors. Raw reads were error-corrected and collapsed into unique sequences with a nearest-neighbor algorithm that merged closely related sequences to remove PCR and sequencing errors. CDR3 sequences were aligned to IMGT reference sequences to assign V, D and J gene segments. For a sequence to be retained, a match of at least six nucleotides to both a V gene segment and a J gene segment was required. A rearrangement counted as productive if the CDR3 had no stop codons and remained in frame with V and J, and every other rearrangement counted as non-productive. Following IMGT convention, CDR3 was defined as the stretch from the second conserved V-encoded cysteine up to the conserved J-encoded phenylalanine. In an earlier analysis of more than 550 of the donors, sequences lacking an unambiguous match to a single V gene segment were excluded. In an earlier analysis of 587 of the donors, a V segment was called functional when productive rearrangements were above 56.7%, and segregating when the standard deviation between donors exceeded 5%. A statistical classification framework was developed to diagnose cytomegalovirus status using the catalog of TCR beta chain sequences. In a later analysis, V and J genes were assigned by comparing TCR nucleotide sequences against IMGT/GENE-DB human TR gene sequences. Using the TCRdist pipeline, a later analysis assigned CDR3 sequences along with most-parsimonious VDJ recombination scenarios. In a later analysis, each TCR beta chain was defined by its CDR3 amino acid sequence together with its V-gene family, and reads without a unique V-gene family were excluded. In a later analysis, nearly 600 highly shared, low-generation-probability nucleotide sequences were removed to address suspected cross-contamination and a sequencing artifact. A later analysis calculated a clonal expansion index for each public chain from normalized within-repertoire ranks of inferred template counts. Generation probabilities in a later analysis came from a VDJ recombination model fitted to out-of-frame rearrangements, and those results were checked against IGoR. Hypergeometric tests were used in a later analysis to score TCR-TCR, TCR-HLA and TCR-CMV co-occurrence, with a repertoire-size bias correction applied to the TCR pairs. A later analysis estimated false discovery rates by permuting HLA or CMV assignments 20 times. In a later analysis, co-occurring TCRs were grouped with DBSCAN, and TCRdist sequence similarity was added when clustering was performed within HLA-allele-positive subsets. Repertoires with fewer than 30,000 or more than 120,000 public chains were left out of co-occurrence clustering, as were about 5 repertoires with anomalous nucleotide sharing. TCRdb re-hosts the immuneACCESS table, in-frame sequences only. Its copies lack some clones; in the studies checked, an unresolved V gene accounts for under half of them, and the cause for the rest is not known. V and J calls and clone size are given by that table; D and trimming were obtained from the DNA. Within this sample are some 130,000 clones, with around 77% of them counted one time only. The ten largest account for under 2.5% of the sample.

With regard to this clone: The antigen it recognizes is unknown. Base quality data are lacking; no much larger clone is found one base away.

The CDR3, cysteine through phenylalanine, is 14 amino acids long. Here the CDR3 DNA is all that survives: 42 bases in frame from base 1. In total, 600 or so healthy bone marrow donors made up the cohort. At the time of sampling, all cohort members were nominally healthy, though unrecorded immune exposures were likely present. The donor was CMV seronegative and was included in the group of under 450 seronegative cohort members. A peripheral blood sample was collected from each donor, and TCR beta sequencing was performed on peripheral blood mononuclear cells. Genomic DNA was extracted from the blood cell samples with the Qiagen DNeasy Blood Extraction Kit.

This chain joins TRBV21-1 to TRBJ2-1; the DNA was not used to check the table's D call, TRBD2. TRBV21-1 is flagged as a pseudogene. The receptor comes from a man in his thirties or forties in good health and CMV-seronegative. The sample consisted of PBMCs. This receptor has the CDR3 CASSPGTGGYEQFF. Here is the DNA: TGTGCCAGCAGCCCCGGGACCGGGGGGTATGAGCAGTTCTTC.